These 23 T cell receptor beta chains were sequenced from one sample in a study of prognosis after radiotherapy for stage I lung cancer listed by TCRdb under 2021. The instrument was an Illumina HiSeq 3000. Two rounds of multiplex PCR were performed to amplify the TCR beta CDR3 region from genomic DNA. In the first round of PCR, primers specific to each TRBV and TRBJ gene were used, and the primer sequences are filed in Chinese patent CN105087789A. The public sequencing data were trimmed at Q25 with fastp and processed into clonotypes with MiXCR by TCRdb, which kept only in-frame beta chains. Each record represents a unique CDR3 protein, reported with the most common genes and DNA among its rows. Across this sample there are 22,000 or so distinct CDR3 sequences, with around 45% seen only once. Together, the top ten hold 30% to 40% of the sample. Sequencing used PBMCs, obtained before or after stereotactic body radiation therapy (not recorded which). Receptors were obtained from a donor aged 50 or older with non-small cell lung cancer.

About this clonotype: A far larger clone is a single base away, which makes a read error likely. This sequence joins TRBV6-4 and TRBJ2-1, with 7 nucleotides matching TRBD2. Germline lookup yields CDR1 MRHNA and CDR2 SNTAGT. V was pared by 5 bases and J by 7 bases, with 14 bases of the junction left unmatched. CDR3 length: 16 residues. CDR3 bases: TGTGCCAGCAGTACCCGGGGAGGGTTTGTTAGAAATGAGCAGTTCTTC. This codes for CASSTRGGFVRNEQFF.

The chain links TRBV6-5 to TRBJ2-7; tentative D call: TRBD2 (5 bases). Germline V CDR1 and CDR2: MNHEY, SVGAGI. The CDR3 is made up of 13 amino acids. With 4 bases removed from V and 12 bases from J, the gap between germline ends came to 19 bases. CDR3 loop: CASSSEGNHSRYF. CDR3 DNA: TGTGCCAGCAGTTCTGAGGGCAATCATTCAAGGTACTTC.

Only a few counts were recorded for this clonotype. V usage is TRBV25-1 and J usage is TRBJ1-2; D is uncertain. This CDR3 spans 14 amino acids. Trimming removed 3 bases from V and 4 bases from J, with 12 bases in between. Germline V CDR1 and CDR2: MGHDK, SYGVNS. CDR3: CASSDKVRAYGYTF. The DNA for the CDR3 is TGTGCCAGCAGTGACAAAGTAAGGGCCTATGGCTACACCTTC.

The table lists this clonotype with many counts. This chain links TRBV7-9 with TRBJ1-4, with D maybe TRBD1 (5 bases). Trimming pared 5 bases from V and 4 bases from J, leaving 14 bases between. The CDR3 is made up of 15 amino acids. Germline CDR1 SEHNR, CDR2 FQNEAQ (reference sequence). This chain's CDR3 is CASSSPTGFNEKLFF. CDR3 bases: TGTGCCAGCAGCAGCCCTACAGGTTTTAATGAAAAACTGTTTTTT.

In regard to this clonotype: A much larger clone lies a single base off, so this may be a read error. The gene calls are TRBV5-4 and TRBJ2-5; TRBD2 is a possible D gene (5 bases). The V gene's germline CDR1 is SGHNT and CDR2 YYREEE (reference sequence). Trimming took 2 bases from V and 5 from J, leaving 10 bases between them. The CDR3 spans 13 residues. CDR3 region: CASSFASTETQYF. The CDR3 DNA reads TGTGCCAGCAGCTTTGCTAGCACTGAGACCCAGTACTTC. The variable domain in full, completed from reference TRBV5-4 and TRBJ2-5, reads ETGVTQSPTHLIKTRGQQVTLRCSSQSGHNTVSWYQQALGQGPQFIFQYYREEENGRGNFPPRFSGLQFPNYSSELNVNALELDDSALYLCASSFASTETQYFGPGTRLLVL.

The sample holds many counts of this clonotype. The V gene is TRBV7-2, the J gene TRBJ2-7, with D possibly matching TRBD2 (5 bases). With 5 bases removed from V and 5 bases from J, the gap between germline ends came to 13 bases. The CDR3 is made up of 13 amino acids. CDR1 and CDR2 (germline): SGHTA, FQGNSA. The CDR3 region is CASSRIRGDEQYF. As DNA, the CDR3 is TGTGCCAGCAGCCGAATTCGGGGTGACGAGCAGTACTTC. Together with reference TRBV7-2 and TRBJ2-7, the CDR3 gives the full variable domain: GAGVSQSPSNKVTEKGKDVELRCDPISGHTALYWYRQSLGQGLEFLIYFQGNSAPDKSGLPSDRFSAERTGGSVSTLTIQRTQQEDSAVYLCASSRIRGDEQYFGPGTRLTVT.

This clonotype counts as medium-sized. The chain has TRBV6-5 and TRBJ2-7; D uncertain. The CDR3 contains 13 residues. Trimming cost V 4 bases and J 5 bases, with 12 bases left between them. Germline V CDR1 and CDR2: MNHEY, SVGAGI. The CDR3 sequence is CASSSLFTNEQYF. For the CDR3, the DNA is TGTGCCAGCAGTTCCCTCTTTACAAACGAGCAGTACTTC.

By frequency in the sample, this clonotype is medium-sized. V is TRBV6-1 and J is TRBJ2-7; maybe TRBD2 (6 bases). Germline V gene sequence: CDR1 MNHNS, CDR2 SASEGT. Trimming cost V 5 bases and J 4 bases, with 15 bases left between them. The CDR3 has 14 amino acids. Here the CDR3 reads CASSPPGLPYEQYF. CDR3 DNA: TGTGCCAGCAGTCCCCCGGGACTTCCATACGAGCAGTACTTC.

V is TRBV6-2 or TRBV6-3 and J is TRBJ1-5; no firm D call. V was clipped by 10 bases and J by 6 bases, with 22 bases between them. The germline V gene has CDR1 MNHEY and CDR2 SVGEGT. There are 15 residues in the CDR3. CDR3 amino acids: CAIAPVRGCGQPQHF. For the CDR3, the DNA is TGTGCCATCGCCCCCGTTAGAGGGTGCGGTCAGCCCCAGCATTTT.

This clonotype is medium-sized (0.01 to 0.1%) in the sample. J is TRBJ1-2 and V is TRBV2; 9 bases fit TRBD1. V was pared by 11 bases and J by 2 bases, with 12 bases of the junction left unmatched. The CDR3 extends over 15 amino acids. Per germline, CDR1 SNHLY and CDR2 FYNNEI. CDR3 DNA: TGTGCCGGGGGCGGAACGGGGACAGGGAACTATGGCTACACCTTC. This translates into CAGGGTGTGNYGYTF.

This clonotype occurred many times. This chain links TRBV10-2 with TRBJ2-3; 9 nucleotides line up with TRBD2. The junction had 8 bases not matched to a gene; V was cut back by 0 bases and J by 1 base. The CDR3 is 18 residues long. Germline V gene data show CDR1 as WSHSY and CDR2 as SAAADI. CDR3 sequence reads: CASSESSFSGSRTDTQYF. In DNA, the CDR3 is TGCGCCAGCAGTGAGTCTAGCTTTAGCGGGAGTCGCACAGATACGCAGTATTTT.

The chain combines TRBV5-1 with TRBJ1-4; 10 bases fit TRBD1. Trimming removed 3 bases from V and 6 bases from J; junction bases left unmatched: 2. Germline V CDR1 and CDR2: SGHRS, YFSETQ. CDR3 length equals 14 residues. CDR3 loop: CASSSTGGYEKLFF. CDR3 DNA: TGCGCCAGCAGCTCGACAGGGGGCTATGAAAAACTGTTTTTT.

This clonotype occurred many times. The chain employs TRBV5-1 and TRBJ1-1; D is undetermined. Germline V gene data show CDR1 as SGHRS and CDR2 as YFSETQ. V dropped 2 bases and J dropped 5 bases, with 16 bases sitting between them. This CDR3 contains 15 residues. The CDR3 is CASSFWPGMGTEAFF. CDR3 sequence (DNA): TGCGCCAGCAGCTTTTGGCCGGGGATGGGGACTGAAGCTTTCTTT. The full variable domain, with the rest looked up from reference TRBV5-1 and TRBJ1-1, is KAGVTQTPRYLIKTRGQQVTLSCSPISGHRSVSWYQQTPGQGLQFLFEYFSETQRNKGNFPGRFSGRQFSNSRSEMNVSTLELGDSALYLCASSFWPGMGTEAFFGQGTRLTVV.

A remark on this clonotype: A junction end diverges from the germline sequence, so it may reflect a read error. This chain joins TRBV6-2 or TRBV6-3 and TRBJ2-2, with D hard to call. CDR1 and CDR2 from the germline V gene are MNHEY and SVGEGT. The CDR3 spans 17 residues. In DNA form, the CDR3 reads TGTGCCAGCAGCACGGTGGTACATGGGTCGTATACCGGTGAGCTGTTTTTT. Amino acid sequence: CASSTVVHGSYTGELFF.

The chain employs TRBV3-1 and TRBJ2-5; perhaps TRBD2 as D (7 bases). Per the germline V gene, CDR1 is LGHDT and CDR2 is YNNKEL (reference sequence). Trimming took 0 bases from V and 5 from J, leaving 19 bases between them. The CDR3 has 17 residues. CDR3 sequence: CASSQDGTIGGRETQYF. In DNA, the CDR3 is TGTGCCAGCAGCCAAGATGGGACTATCGGGGGGCGGGAGACCCAGTACTTC.

The table lists this clonotype with a few counts. The rearrangement links TRBV6-1 to TRBJ1-1, with a tentative D call TRBD1 (5 bases). The CDR3 spans 13 residues. The V and J ends lost 4 bases and 1 base respectively, with 7 bases between them. Germline loops: CDR1 MNHNS, CDR2 SASEGT. The CDR3 DNA sequence: TGTGCCAGCAGTGCCGGACAGAACACTGAAGCTTTCTTT. It is translated as CASSAGQNTEAFF.

Points on this clonotype: A far larger clone is a single base away, which makes a read error likely. The chain joins TRBV6-4 to TRBJ2-2; D remains unclear. Trimming took off 6 bases at V and 5 bases at J, with 13 bases between the two ends. CDR3 length: 14 amino acids. Per germline, CDR1 MRHNA and CDR2 SNTAGT. CDR3 region: CASRPSVGTGELFF. CDR3 nucleotide sequence: TGTGCCAGCAGACCGTCGGTGGGAACCGGGGAGCTGTTTTTT.

This clonotype was picked up many times. The chain's CDR3 is CATSDPGTSPDTQYF. The CDR3 DNA follows: TGTGCCACCAGCGACCCCGGGACTAGCCCAGATACGCAGTATTTT. V and J are TRBV24-1 and TRBJ2-3; 9 positions match TRBD2. The V gene end was trimmed by 7 bases and the J gene end by 4 bases; junction bases not matched to a gene: 8. Germline V gives CDR1 KGHDR, CDR2 SFDVKD. CDR3 size: 15 residues.

This clonotype was detected ten times or more. The genes are TRBV29-1 and TRBJ2-1; 12 bases match TRBD2. The length of the CDR3 is 21 residues. V lost 6 bases to trimming and J lost 6 bases; unmatched junction nucleotides: 27. Germline V gene lookup returns CDR1 SQVTM and CDR2 ANQGSEA. The DNA of the CDR3 is TGCAGCGTCAATGGACTAGCGGGATTCCCAACCTCCCCGGTAATAGTCAATGAGCAGTTCTTC. It encodes CSVNGLAGFPTSPVIVNEQFF.

This clonotype ranks as medium-sized. The rearrangement joins TRBV11-2 to TRBJ1-6; no clear D gene. Germline CDR1 SGHAT, CDR2 FQNNGV. The CDR3 loop spans 15 amino acids. Deletions cut 2 bases from V and 2 bases from J, with 7 bases between. The DNA of the CDR3 is TGTGCCAGCAGCTTAAGGGCGGCCTATAATTCACCCCTCCACTTT. It translates to CASSLRAAYNSPLHF.

This clonotype has a count of ten or more. The chain uses TRBV5-6 and TRBJ2-3, with D perhaps TRBD1 or TRBD2 (5 bases each). Germline CDR1 reads SGHDT; CDR2 reads YYEEEE. The CDR3 is made up of 16 amino acids. V was trimmed by 6 bases and J by 0 bases, leaving 17 bases between them. The CDR3 DNA reads as TGTGCCAGCACCGGTATCTCCGGGGCCAGCACAGATACGCAGTATTTT. Its translation: CASTGISGASTDTQYF.

On this clonotype: A far more abundant clone sits one base away, making this likely a read error. The CDR3 here is CASREQGWGNQHQHF. The DNA for the CDR3 is TGTGCCAGCAGGGAACAGGGCTGGGGTAATCAGCACCAGCATTTT. The chain uses TRBV6-5 and TRBJ1-5; possibly TRBD1 for D (6 bases). Germline V gene data show CDR1 as MNHEY and CDR2 as SVGAGI. The CDR3 totals 15 residues.

This clonotype was seen only once. A read error likely explains this, since a far larger clone differs by one base. CDR3 nucleotides: TGTGCCAGCAGTGAGAGTATGGACACTGAAGCTTTCTTT. It is translated as CASSESMDTEAFF. The V and J genes are TRBV6-1 and TRBJ1-1; D is uncertain. The CDR3 covers 13 residues. V lost 3 bases, J lost 3 bases, and 8 bases lay in between. CDR1 MNHNS and CDR2 SASEGT come from the germline V gene.